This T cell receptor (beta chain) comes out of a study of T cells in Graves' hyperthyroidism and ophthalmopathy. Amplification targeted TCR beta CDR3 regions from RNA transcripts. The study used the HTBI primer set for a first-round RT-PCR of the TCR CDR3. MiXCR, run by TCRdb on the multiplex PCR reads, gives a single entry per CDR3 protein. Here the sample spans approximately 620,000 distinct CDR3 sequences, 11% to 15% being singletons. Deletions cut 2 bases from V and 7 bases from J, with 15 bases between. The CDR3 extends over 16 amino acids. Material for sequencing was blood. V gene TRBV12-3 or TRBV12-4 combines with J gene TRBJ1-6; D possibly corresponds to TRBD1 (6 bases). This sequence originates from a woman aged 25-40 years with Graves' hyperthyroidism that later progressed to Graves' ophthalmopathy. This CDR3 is CASSLMGGRKNSPLHF. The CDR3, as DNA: TGTGCCAGCAGTTTAATGGGGGGGCGGAAAAATTCACCCCTCCACTTT.